These 23 T cell receptor beta chains were sequenced from one sample in a study of HIV-infected patients and healthy controls. Whole blood was used without fractionation, so all unsorted peripheral T cells were included. cDNA was made from about 480 ng RNA using alpha and beta constant primers. Separate chain-specific third strand synthesis with multiplexing indices produced the alpha and beta libraries. TCRdb reprocessed the 5' RACE reads via MiXCR and lists one record per CDR3 protein. Of some 19,000 distinct CDR3 sequences in the sample, 9.5% to 13% were seen once. The sample comprised blood. Receptors were obtained from an adult in good health.

This clonotype came up many times. This chain connects TRBV4-1 to TRBJ2-1; no reliable D call. Germline lookup yields CDR1 MGHRA and CDR2 YSYEKL. The CDR3 covers 14 residues. With 1 base removed from V and 6 bases from J, the gap between germline ends came to 10 bases. The CDR3 sequence is CASSQGLELNEQFF. Written as DNA, the CDR3 is TGCGCCAGCAGCCAAGGACTGGAACTCAATGAGCAGTTCTTC.

This clonotype was counted at least ten times. The chain has TRBV4-1 and TRBJ2-5; 9 bases line up with TRBD1. V lost 4 bases to trimming and J lost 3 bases; unmatched junction nucleotides: 3. From germline, CDR1 is MGHRA and CDR2 YSYEKL. This CDR3 region has 14 residues. CDR3 in DNA: TGCGCCAGCAGCCGAACAGGGGGCGAAGAGACCCAGTACTTC. It encodes CASSRTGGEETQYF.

By share, this clonotype counts as medium-sized (0.01 to 0.1%). The chain links TRBV2 to TRBJ2-5, with D perhaps matching TRBD2 (5 bases). V lost 4 bases and J 2 bases, leaving 20 bases between the germline ends. This CDR3 has 17 amino acids. Germline loops: CDR1 SNHLY, CDR2 FYNNEI. CDR3 sequence (DNA): TGTGCCAGCAGTGCCCGACTGAGCGGTTCCTTTCAAGAGACCCAGTACTTC. As protein: CASSARLSGSFQETQYF.

The rearrangement joins TRBV12-5 to TRBJ1-5, with D perhaps matching TRBD1 (5 bases). The V gene lost 2 bases and the J gene lost 3 bases, with 8 bases spanning the gap. The CDR3 runs 14 residues. CDR1 is LGHNT and CDR2 is FRNRAP in the germline V gene. The DNA for the CDR3 is TGTGCTAGTGGTTTGAGAGGGGACAATCAGCCCCAGCATTTT. As protein: CASGLRGDNQPQHF.

This clonotype was seen only a few times. The chain uses TRBV27 and TRBJ2-5; TRBD1 matches at 7 bases. Germline CDR1 and CDR2: MNHEY and SMNVEV (reference sequence). The ends lost 9 bases at V and 2 bases at J; junction bases unmatched: 6. The CDR3 covers 13 residues. CDR3 coding DNA: TGTGCCAGTCGACAGGGCAATCAAGAGACCCAGTACTTC. Protein product: CASRQGNQETQYF.

This clonotype is medium-sized within its sample. The CDR3 coding sequence is TGTGCCAGCAGCCGGACACGGCAAGGCACAGATACGCAGTATTTT. Encoded protein: CASSRTRQGTDTQYF. The V gene is TRBV6-5, the J gene TRBJ2-3, with D possibly being TRBD1 (5 bases). CDR3 length equals 15 residues. The germline CDR1 and CDR2 sequences are MNHEY and SVGAGI. Trimming took off 6 bases at V and 1 base at J, with 14 bases between the two ends.

This clonotype was seen repeatedly, ten times or more. This sequence joins TRBV2 and TRBJ2-7; D gene uncertain. From germline, CDR1 is SNHLY and CDR2 FYNNEI. The germline V and J ends were trimmed by 8 bases and 2 bases, with 10 bases remaining between them. This CDR3 has 12 residues. CDR3 nucleotides: TGTGCCAGCCGCATCGGACCCTACGAGCAGTACTTC. Translating it yields CASRIGPYEQYF.

This clonotype is labeled as medium-sized. This chain links TRBV6-5 with TRBJ2-7; TRBD1 agrees at 7 bases. Germline CDR1 MNHEY, CDR2 SVGAGI. Trimming took 4 bases from V and 0 from J; bases not matched to a gene: 3. The CDR3 runs 14 residues. The CDR3 region has the DNA TGTGCCAGCAGTTCGACAGGGAACTCCTACGAGCAGTACTTC. Protein product: CASSSTGNSYEQYF.

The sample holds a few counts of this clonotype. This chain uses TRBV6-2 or TRBV6-3 with TRBJ2-5; no clear D. This CDR3 has 12 residues. Trimming shortened V by 4 bases and J by 1 base, and 4 bases separated the two germline ends. Looked up from germline, CDR1 is MNHEY and CDR2 is SVGEGT. CDR3 amino acids: CASSSLQETQYF. The CDR3 DNA reads as TGTGCCAGCAGTTCCCTCCAAGAGACCCAGTACTTC.

By share, this clonotype ranks as medium-sized. DNA for the CDR3: TGTGCCAGCAGTTACGGACAGTTCTCCGAGCAGTACTTC. It yields the protein CASSYGQFSEQYF. This chain connects TRBV6-2 or TRBV6-3 to TRBJ2-7, with D maybe TRBD1 (6 bases). Germline CDR1 reads MNHEY; CDR2 reads SVGEGT. Trimming stripped 2 bases from V and 6 bases from J, with 11 bases between. The CDR3 covers 13 residues.

This clonotype was picked up a small number of times. This rearrangement joins TRBV9 to TRBJ1-1, with D tentatively TRBD1 (5 bases). Germline V lookup: CDR1 SGDLS, CDR2 YYNGEE. The CDR3 spans 13 residues. Trimming removed 0 bases at V and 6 bases at J, with 9 bases between. The chain's CDR3 is CASSVEQGAEAFF. In nucleotides, the CDR3 is TGTGCCAGCAGCGTAGAGCAGGGCGCTGAAGCTTTCTTT.

The gene calls are TRBV23-1 and TRBJ2-1, with TRBD1 matching 10 bases. TRBV23-1 counts as an open reading frame of uncertain function. Unmatched junction bases numbered 7, after V lost 6 bases and J lost 5 bases. This CDR3 contains 15 residues. The chain's CDR3 is CASRPGTGANNEQFF. CDR3 sequence (DNA): TGCGCCAGCAGGCCCGGGACAGGGGCAAACAATGAGCAGTTCTTC.

The chain has TRBV28 and TRBJ2-3; 8 bases are shared with TRBD1. This CDR3 comprises 16 residues. Trimming removed 7 bases from V and 5 bases from J; junction bases left unmatched: 14. The germline V gene has CDR1 MDHEN and CDR2 SYDVKM. CDR3 region: CASTVGSRGREDTQYF. The CDR3 bases are TGTGCCAGCACCGTGGGGTCCAGGGGGCGTGAAGATACGCAGTATTTT.

This clonotype was observed at least ten times. This chain uses TRBV29-1 with TRBJ2-1; 10 bases are a match to TRBD2. Losses at the gene ends were 0 bases for V and 9 bases for J; bases not matched to a gene: 5. In germline, CDR1 is SQVTM, CDR2 ANQGSEA. The CDR3 runs to 14 residues. Here the CDR3 DNA reads TGCAGCGTTGAAGAGGGACTAGCGTCGAGTGAGCAGTTCTTC. Protein: CSVEEGLASSEQFF.

This clonotype is medium-sized. The chain is built from TRBV29-1 and TRBJ2-5; the D is unclear. The CDR3 runs to 13 residues. V gave up 4 bases and J gave up 0 bases, with 9 bases separating them. Germline V CDR1 and CDR2: SQVTM, ANQGSEA. The CDR3 region is CSVVVVDQETQYF. As DNA, the CDR3 is TGCAGCGTTGTAGTGGTGGACCAAGAGACCCAGTACTTC.

By sample fraction, this clonotype is medium-sized. V and J are TRBV28 and TRBJ1-2; no definite D call. The germline CDR1 and CDR2 sequences are MDHEN and SYDVKM. V lost 3 bases and J 2 bases, leaving 10 bases between the germline ends. The CDR3 loop spans 14 amino acids. The CDR3 DNA reads TGTGCCAGCAGTTTTTCCGCCAACAACTATGGCTACACCTTC. Protein sequence: CASSFSANNYGYTF.

This clonotype was observed at least ten times. The rearrangement links TRBV20-1 to TRBJ1-5; tentative D call: TRBD1 (6 bases). The CDR3 consists of 15 residues. V lost 6 bases, J lost 2 bases, and 17 bases lay in between. CDR1 is DFQATT, CDR2 SNEGSKA, per germline (reference sequence). CDR3: CSAQPDSWGNQPQHF. In DNA form, the CDR3 reads TGCAGTGCCCAACCGGACAGTTGGGGCAATCAGCCCCAGCATTTT.

By sample share, this clonotype is medium-sized. The genes are TRBV7-8 and TRBJ2-3; maybe TRBD2 (5 bases). This CDR3 spans 15 amino acids. Germline loops: CDR1 SGHVS, CDR2 FQNEAQ. Trimming removed 5 bases at V and 3 bases at J, with 15 bases between. As DNA, the CDR3 is TGTGCCAGCAGCCAAAATGCGGGTCCAACAGATACGCAGTATTTT. This encodes CASSQNAGPTDTQYF. Looking up the rest from reference TRBV7-8 and TRBJ2-3 gives the full variable domain: GAGVSQSPRYKVAKRGQDVALRCDPISGHVSLFWYQQALGQGPEFLTYFQNEAQLDKSGLPSDRFFAERPEGSVSTLKIQRTQQEDSAVYLCASSQNAGPTDTQYFGPGTRLTVL.

This clonotype appeared many times. The V and J genes are TRBV4-3 and TRBJ2-3; 7 bases are a match to TRBD2. Germline V gene sequence: CDR1 LGHNA, CDR2 YSLEER. V lost 1 base and J lost 0; bases outside the gene matches: 10. There are 18 residues in the CDR3. CDR3 coding DNA: TGCGCCAGCAGCCAAGGATCGTTGTGGGAGGGTAGCACAGATACGCAGTATTTT. It encodes CASSQGSLWEGSTDTQYF.

This clonotype was recorded many times. V is TRBV20-1 and J is TRBJ2-2; D is undetermined. The V gene's germline CDR1 is DFQATT and CDR2 SNEGSKA (reference sequence). V lost 1 base and J lost 5, with 8 bases in between. CDR3 length equals 13 residues. This CDR3 reads CSARVPETGELFF. The CDR3 nucleotides read TGCAGTGCTAGAGTGCCTGAAACCGGGGAGCTGTTTTTT.

This clonotype was seen ten or more times. The chain recombines TRBV7-8 with TRBJ2-7; the D is unclear. The V gene lost 5 bases and the J gene lost 1 base, with 12 bases spanning the gap. The CDR3 extends over 14 amino acids. CDR1 and CDR2 (germline): SGHVS, FQNEAQ. CDR3 in amino acids: CASSPAELSYEQYF. CDR3 nucleotide sequence: TGTGCCAGCAGCCCAGCCGAACTGTCCTACGAGCAGTACTTC. The complete variable domain, with remaining parts taken from reference TRBV7-8 and TRBJ2-7, reads GAGVSQSPRYKVAKRGQDVALRCDPISGHVSLFWYQQALGQGPEFLTYFQNEAQLDKSGLPSDRFFAERPEGSVSTLKIQRTQQEDSAVYLCASSPAELSYEQYFGPGTRLTVT.

At least ten counts were recorded for this clonotype. The V gene is TRBV21-1, the J gene TRBJ2-5; the DNA was not compared with TRBD1, the D call given in the table. TRBV21-1 is labeled a pseudogene. This CDR3 is built from 15 residues. Here the CDR3 DNA reads TGTGCCAGCAGCAAAGAGGGACAGGGACAAGAGACCCAGTACTTC. The encoded protein is CASSKEGQGQETQYF.

Many counts were recorded for this clonotype. The chain couples TRBV20-1 to TRBJ2-5, with 7 nucleotides matching TRBD2. The CDR3 is made up of 15 amino acids. Germline V gene data show CDR1 as DFQATT and CDR2 as SNEGSKA (reference sequence). Losses at the gene ends were 2 bases for V and 2 bases for J; bases not matched to a gene: 8. The CDR3 is CSARPGGVRQETQYF. The CDR3, as DNA: TGCAGTGCTAGACCGGGGGGAGTACGACAAGAGACCCAGTACTTC.